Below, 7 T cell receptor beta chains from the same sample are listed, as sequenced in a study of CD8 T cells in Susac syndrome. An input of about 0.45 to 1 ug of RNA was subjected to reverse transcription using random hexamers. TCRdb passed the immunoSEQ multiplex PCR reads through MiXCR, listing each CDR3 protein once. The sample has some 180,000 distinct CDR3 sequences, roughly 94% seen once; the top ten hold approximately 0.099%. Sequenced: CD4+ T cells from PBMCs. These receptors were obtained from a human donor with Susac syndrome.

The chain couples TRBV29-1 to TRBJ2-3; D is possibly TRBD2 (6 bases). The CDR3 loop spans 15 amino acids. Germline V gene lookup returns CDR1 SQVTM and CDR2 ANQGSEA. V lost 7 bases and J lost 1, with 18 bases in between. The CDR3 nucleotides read TGCAGCGCCTCCATTGGGGGGATACGCACAGATACGCAGTATTTT. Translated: CSASIGGIRTDTQYF.

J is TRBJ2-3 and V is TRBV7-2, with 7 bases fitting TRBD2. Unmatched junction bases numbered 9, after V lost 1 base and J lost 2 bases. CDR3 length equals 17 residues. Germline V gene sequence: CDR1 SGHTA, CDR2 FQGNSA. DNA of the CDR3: TGTGCCAGCAGCTTAGACGCGACAGCGGGATCCACAGATACGCAGTATTTT. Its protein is CASSLDATAGSTDTQYF.

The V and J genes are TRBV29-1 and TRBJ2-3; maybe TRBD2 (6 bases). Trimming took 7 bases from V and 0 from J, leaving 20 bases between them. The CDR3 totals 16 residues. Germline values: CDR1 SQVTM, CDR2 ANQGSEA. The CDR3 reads CSAPPLGGQSTDTQYF. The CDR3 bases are TGCAGCGCCCCACCATTAGGAGGGCAAAGCACAGATACGCAGTATTTT.

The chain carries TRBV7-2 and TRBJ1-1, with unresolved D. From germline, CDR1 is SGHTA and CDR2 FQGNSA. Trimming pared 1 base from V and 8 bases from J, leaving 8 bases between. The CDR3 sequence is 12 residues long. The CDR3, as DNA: TGTGCCAGCAGCTTAGTGATAGGGGAAGCTTTCTTT. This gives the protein CASSLVIGEAFF.

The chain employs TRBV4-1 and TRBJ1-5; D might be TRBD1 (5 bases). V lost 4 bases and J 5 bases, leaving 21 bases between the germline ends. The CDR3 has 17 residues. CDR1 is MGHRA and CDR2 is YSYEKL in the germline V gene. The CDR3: CASSRIGHPLGYQPQHF. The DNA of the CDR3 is TGCGCCAGCAGCCGTATAGGACACCCATTAGGGTATCAGCCCCAGCATTTT.

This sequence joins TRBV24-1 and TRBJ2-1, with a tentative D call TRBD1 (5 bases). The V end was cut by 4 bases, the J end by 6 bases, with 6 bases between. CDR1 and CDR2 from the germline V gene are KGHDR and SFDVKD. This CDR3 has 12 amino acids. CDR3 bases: TGTGCCACCAGTGAAAGGGGCAATGAGCAGTTCTTC. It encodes CATSERGNEQFF.

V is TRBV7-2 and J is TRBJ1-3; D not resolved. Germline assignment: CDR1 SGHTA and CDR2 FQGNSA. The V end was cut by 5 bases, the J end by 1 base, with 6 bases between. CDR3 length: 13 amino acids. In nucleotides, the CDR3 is TGTGCCAGCAGCGCAGAATCTGGAAACACCATATATTTT. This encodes CASSAESGNTIYF. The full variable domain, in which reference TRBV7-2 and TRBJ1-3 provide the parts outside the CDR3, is GAGVSQSPSNKVTEKGKDVELRCDPISGHTALYWYRQSLGQGLEFLIYFQGNSAPDKSGLPSDRFSAERTGGSVSTLTIQRTQQEDSAVYLCASSAESGNTIYFGEGSWLTVV.